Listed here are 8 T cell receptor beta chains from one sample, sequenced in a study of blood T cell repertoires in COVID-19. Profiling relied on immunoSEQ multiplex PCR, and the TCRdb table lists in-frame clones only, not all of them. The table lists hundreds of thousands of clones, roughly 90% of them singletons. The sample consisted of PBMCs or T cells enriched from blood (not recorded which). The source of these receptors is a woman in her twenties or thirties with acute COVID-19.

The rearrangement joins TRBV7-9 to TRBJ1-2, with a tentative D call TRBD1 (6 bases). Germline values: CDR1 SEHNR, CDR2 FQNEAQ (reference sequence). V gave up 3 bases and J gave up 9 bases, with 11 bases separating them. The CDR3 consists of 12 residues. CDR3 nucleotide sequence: TGTGCCAGCAGCTTCTTAGGGGGTAGCTACACCTTC. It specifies CASSFLGGSYTF.

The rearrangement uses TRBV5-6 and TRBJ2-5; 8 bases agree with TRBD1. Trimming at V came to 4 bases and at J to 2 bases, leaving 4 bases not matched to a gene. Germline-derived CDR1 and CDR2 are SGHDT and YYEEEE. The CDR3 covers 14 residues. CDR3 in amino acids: CASSLTGVQETQYF. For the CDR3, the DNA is TGTGCCAGCAGCCTGACAGGGGTACAAGAGACCCAGTACTTC.

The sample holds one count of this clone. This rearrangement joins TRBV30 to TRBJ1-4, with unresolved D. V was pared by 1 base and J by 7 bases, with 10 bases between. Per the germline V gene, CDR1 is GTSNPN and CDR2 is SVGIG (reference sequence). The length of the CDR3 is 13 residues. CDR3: CAWSGLNAEKLFF. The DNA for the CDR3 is TGTGCCTGGAGTGGGCTCAATGCTGAAAAACTGTTTTTT.

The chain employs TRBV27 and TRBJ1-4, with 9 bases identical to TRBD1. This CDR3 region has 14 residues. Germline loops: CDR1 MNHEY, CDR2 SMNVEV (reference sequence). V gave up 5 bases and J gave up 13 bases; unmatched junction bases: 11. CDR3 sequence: CASSPLRTGARLFF. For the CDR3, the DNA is TGTGCCAGCAGTCCCTTGAGGACAGGGGCGAGACTGTTTTTT.

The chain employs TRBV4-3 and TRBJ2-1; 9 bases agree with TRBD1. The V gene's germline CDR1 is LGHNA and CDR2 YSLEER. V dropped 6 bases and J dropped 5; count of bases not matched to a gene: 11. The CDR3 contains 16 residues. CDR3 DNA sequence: TGCGCCAGCAGTCTAATCTACAGGGGGCAGGACAATGAGCAGTTCTTC. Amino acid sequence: CASSLIYRGQDNEQFF.

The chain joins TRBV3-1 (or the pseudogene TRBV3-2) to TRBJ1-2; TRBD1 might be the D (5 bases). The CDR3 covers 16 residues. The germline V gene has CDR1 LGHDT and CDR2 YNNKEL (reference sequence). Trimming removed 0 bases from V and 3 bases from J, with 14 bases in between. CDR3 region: CASSQDWAGRHYGYTF. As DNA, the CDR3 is TGTGCCAGCAGCCAAGATTGGGCAGGGCGGCACTATGGCTACACCTTC.

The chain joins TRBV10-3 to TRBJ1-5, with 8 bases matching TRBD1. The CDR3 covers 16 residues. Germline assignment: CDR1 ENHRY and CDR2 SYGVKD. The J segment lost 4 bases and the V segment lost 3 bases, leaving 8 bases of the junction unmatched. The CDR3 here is CAISDSDRVANQPQHF. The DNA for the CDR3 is TGTGCCATCAGTGACTCGGACAGGGTGGCAAATCAGCCCCAGCATTTT.

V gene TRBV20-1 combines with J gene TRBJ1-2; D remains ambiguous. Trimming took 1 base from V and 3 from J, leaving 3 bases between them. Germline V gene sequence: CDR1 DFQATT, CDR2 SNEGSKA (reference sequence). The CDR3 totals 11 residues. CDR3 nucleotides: TGCAGTGCTAGAGCGGACTATGGCTACACCTTC. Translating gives CSARADYGYTF.